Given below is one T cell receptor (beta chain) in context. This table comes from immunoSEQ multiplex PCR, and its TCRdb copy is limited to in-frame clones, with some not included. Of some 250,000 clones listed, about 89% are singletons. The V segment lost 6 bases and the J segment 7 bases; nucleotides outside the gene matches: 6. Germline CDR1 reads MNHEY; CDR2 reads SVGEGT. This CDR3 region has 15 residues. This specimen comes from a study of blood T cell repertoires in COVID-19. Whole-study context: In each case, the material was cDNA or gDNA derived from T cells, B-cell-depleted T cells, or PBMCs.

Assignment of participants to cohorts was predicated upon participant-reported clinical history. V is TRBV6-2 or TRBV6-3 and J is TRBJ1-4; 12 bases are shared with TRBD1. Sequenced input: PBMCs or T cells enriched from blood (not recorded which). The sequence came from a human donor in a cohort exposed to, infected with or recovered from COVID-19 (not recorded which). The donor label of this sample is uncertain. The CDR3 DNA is TGTGCCAGCAGCCCCGGGACAGGGGGCGGTGAAAAACTGTTTTTT. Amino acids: CASSPGTGGGEKLFF.